This is a list of T cell receptor beta chains from one sample in a study of regulatory T cells in long-lasting Graves disease. TCRdb independently ran MiXCR on the multiplex PCR reads; one entry per CDR3 protein. The sample shows 350,000 to 450,000 distinct CDR3 sequences, about an eighth of them seen only once. This sample also appeared in a second study, on T cells in Graves' hyperthyroidism and ophthalmopathy.

Sequences were derived from peripheral blood mononuclear cells (PBMCs), sampled at new diagnosis, from a patient treated with antithyroid drugs. The receptors derive from a young woman with Graves disease. Both conserved end residues are part of each CDR3. Clone size, where shown, is once, few, many, or a class for clones that have expanded.

cdr3_length | j_call | clone_size | v_call | cdr3_aa
11 | TRBJ1-2 | many | TRBV6-5 | CASSSLDGYTF
11 | TRBJ1-2 | many | TRBV5-4 | CASRQDYGYTF
15 | TRBJ2-7 | - | TRBV3-1 | CASSQSLAEDYEQYF
14 | TRBJ2-7 | few | TRBV5-1 | CASSSVEDTYEQYF
16 | TRBJ2-2 | many | TRBV20-1 | CSARIPRVANTGELFF
16 | TRBJ2-7 | many | TRBV27 | CASSFSGLLATYEQYF
13 | TRBJ1-2 | many | TRBV7-9 | CASSKTFDYGYTF
15 | TRBJ1-2 | - | TRBV7-8 | CASSLDRVVFYGYTF
14 | TRBJ1-5 | - | TRBV20-1 | CSALGGGLNQPQHF
14 | TRBJ2-1 | few | TRBV24-1 | CATSGSGTLHEQFF
15 | TRBJ2-3 | many | TRBV2 | CASTMIRGTTDTQYF
15 | TRBJ2-2 | few | TRBV20-1 | CSVRIRDSYTGELFF
15 | TRBJ1-3 | few | TRBV12-3/TRBV12-4 | CASTTQGAIGNTVYF